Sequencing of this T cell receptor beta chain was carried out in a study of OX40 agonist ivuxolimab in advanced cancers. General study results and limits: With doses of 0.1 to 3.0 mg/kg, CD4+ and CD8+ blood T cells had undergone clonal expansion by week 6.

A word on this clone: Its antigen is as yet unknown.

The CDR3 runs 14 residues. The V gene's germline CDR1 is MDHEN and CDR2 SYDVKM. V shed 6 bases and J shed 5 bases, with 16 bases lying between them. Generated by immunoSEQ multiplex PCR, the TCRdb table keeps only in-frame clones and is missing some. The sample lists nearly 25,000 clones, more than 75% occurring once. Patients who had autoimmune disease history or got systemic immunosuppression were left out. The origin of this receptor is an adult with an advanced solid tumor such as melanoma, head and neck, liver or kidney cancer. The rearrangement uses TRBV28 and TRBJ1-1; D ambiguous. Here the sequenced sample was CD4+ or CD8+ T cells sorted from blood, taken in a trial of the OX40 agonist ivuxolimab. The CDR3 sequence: CASRNSFIGTEAFF. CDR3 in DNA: TGTGCCAGCAGAAACAGTTTCATAGGAACTGAAGCTTTCTTT.